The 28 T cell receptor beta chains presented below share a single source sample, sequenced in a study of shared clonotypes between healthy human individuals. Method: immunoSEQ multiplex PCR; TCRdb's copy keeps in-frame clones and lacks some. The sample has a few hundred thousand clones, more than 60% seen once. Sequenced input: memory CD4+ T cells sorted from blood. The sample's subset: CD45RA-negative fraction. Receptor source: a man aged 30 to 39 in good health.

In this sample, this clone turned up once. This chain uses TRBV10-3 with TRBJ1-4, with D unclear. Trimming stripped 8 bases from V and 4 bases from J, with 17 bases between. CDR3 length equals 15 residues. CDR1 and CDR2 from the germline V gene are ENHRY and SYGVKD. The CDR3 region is CAIPCPSRGNEKLFF. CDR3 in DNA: TGTGCCATCCCTTGTCCCTCTCGGGGTAATGAAAAACTGTTTTTT.

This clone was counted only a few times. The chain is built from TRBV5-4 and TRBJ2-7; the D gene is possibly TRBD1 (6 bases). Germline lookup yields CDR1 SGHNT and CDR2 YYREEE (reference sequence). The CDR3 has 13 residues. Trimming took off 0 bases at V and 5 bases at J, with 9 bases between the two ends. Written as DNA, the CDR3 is TGTGCCAGCAGCTTGGCCGCAGGGGACGAGCAGTACTTC. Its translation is CASSLAAGDEQYF. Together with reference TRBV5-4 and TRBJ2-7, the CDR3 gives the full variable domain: ETGVTQSPTHLIKTRGQQVTLRCSSQSGHNTVSWYQQALGQGPQFIFQYYREEENGRGNFPPRFSGLQFPNYSSELNVNALELDDSALYLCASSLAAGDEQYFGPGTRLTVT.

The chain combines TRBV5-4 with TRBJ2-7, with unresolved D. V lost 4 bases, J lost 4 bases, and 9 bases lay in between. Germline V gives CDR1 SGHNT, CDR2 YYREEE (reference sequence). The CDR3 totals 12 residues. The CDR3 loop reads CASSLSSYEQYF. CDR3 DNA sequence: TGTGCCAGCAGCCTGTCGTCTTACGAGCAGTACTTC.

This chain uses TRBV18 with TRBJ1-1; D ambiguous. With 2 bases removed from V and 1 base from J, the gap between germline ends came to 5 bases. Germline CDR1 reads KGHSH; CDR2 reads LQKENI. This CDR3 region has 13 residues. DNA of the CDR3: TGTGCCAGCTCACCAACAAGGAACACTGAAGCTTTCTTT. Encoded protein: CASSPTRNTEAFF.

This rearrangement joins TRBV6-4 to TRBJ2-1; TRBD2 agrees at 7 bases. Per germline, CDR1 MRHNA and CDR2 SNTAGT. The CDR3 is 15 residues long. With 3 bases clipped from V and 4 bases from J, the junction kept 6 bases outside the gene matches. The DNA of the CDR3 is TGTGCCAGCAGTGAGGGCGGGAGTAATTACAATGAGCAGTTCTTC. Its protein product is CASSEGGSNYNEQFF.

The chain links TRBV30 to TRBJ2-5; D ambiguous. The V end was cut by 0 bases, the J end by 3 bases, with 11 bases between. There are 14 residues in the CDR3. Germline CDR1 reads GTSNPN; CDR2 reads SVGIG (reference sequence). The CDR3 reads CAWSVLGKKETQYF. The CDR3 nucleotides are TGTGCCTGGAGTGTTTTAGGCAAGAAAGAGACCCAGTACTTC.

CDR3 in amino acids: CASSSRLAEDYEQYF. CDR3 in DNA: TGTGCCAGCAGTTCGAGACTAGCGGAAGACTACGAGCAGTACTTC. The chain couples TRBV27 to TRBJ2-7; the match to TRBD2 covers 9 bases. Trimming removed 4 bases from V and 3 bases from J; junction bases left unmatched: 7. Germline V gene lookup returns CDR1 MNHEY and CDR2 SMNVEV (reference sequence). The CDR3 loop spans 15 amino acids.

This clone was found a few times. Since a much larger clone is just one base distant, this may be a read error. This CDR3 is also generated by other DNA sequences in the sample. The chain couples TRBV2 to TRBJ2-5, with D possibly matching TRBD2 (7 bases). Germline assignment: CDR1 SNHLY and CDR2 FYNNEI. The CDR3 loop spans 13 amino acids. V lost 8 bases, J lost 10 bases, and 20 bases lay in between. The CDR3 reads CASGGADLGDQYF. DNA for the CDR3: TGTGCCAGCGGGGGGGCGGACCTGGGGGACCAGTACTTC.

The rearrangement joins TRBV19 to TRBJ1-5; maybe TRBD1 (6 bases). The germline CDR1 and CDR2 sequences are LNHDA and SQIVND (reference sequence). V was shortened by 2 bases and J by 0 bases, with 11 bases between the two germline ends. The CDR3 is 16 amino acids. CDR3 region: CASSIKGTRSNQPQHF. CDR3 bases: TGTGCCAGTAGTATAAAGGGGACACGTAGCAATCAGCCCCAGCATTTT. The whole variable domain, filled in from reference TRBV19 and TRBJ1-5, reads DGGITQSPKYLFRKEGQNVTLSCEQNLNHDAMYWYRQDPGQGLRLIYYSQIVNDFQKGDIAEGYSVSREKKESFPLTVTSAQKNPTAFYLCASSIKGTRSNQPQHFGDGTRLSIL.

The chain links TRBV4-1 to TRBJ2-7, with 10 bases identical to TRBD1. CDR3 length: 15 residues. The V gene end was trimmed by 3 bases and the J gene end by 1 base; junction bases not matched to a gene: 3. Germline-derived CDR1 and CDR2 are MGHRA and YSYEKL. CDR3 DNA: TGCGCCAGCAGCCAGGACAGGGGGTCTTCCTACGAGCAGTACTTC. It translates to CASSQDRGSSYEQYF.

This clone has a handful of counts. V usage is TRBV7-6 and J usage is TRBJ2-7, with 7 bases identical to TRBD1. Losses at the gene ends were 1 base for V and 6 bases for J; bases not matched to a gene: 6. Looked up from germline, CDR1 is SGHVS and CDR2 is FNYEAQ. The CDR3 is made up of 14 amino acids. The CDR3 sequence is CASSLGTGISEQYF. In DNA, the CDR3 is TGTGCCAGCAGCTTAGGGACAGGTATTAGCGAGCAGTACTTC.

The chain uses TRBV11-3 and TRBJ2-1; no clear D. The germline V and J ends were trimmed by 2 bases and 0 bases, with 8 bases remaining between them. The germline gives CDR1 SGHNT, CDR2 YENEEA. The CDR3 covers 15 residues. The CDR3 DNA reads TGTGCCAGCAGCTTACGTCTCGGCTCCTACAATGAGCAGTTCTTC. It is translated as CASSLRLGSYNEQFF. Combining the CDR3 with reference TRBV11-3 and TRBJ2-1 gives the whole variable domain EAGVVQSPRYKIIEKKQPVAFWCNPISGHNTLYWYLQNLGQGPELLIRYENEEAVDDSQLPKDRFSAERLKGVDSTLKIQPAELGDSAVYLCASSLRLGSYNEQFFGPGTRLTVL.

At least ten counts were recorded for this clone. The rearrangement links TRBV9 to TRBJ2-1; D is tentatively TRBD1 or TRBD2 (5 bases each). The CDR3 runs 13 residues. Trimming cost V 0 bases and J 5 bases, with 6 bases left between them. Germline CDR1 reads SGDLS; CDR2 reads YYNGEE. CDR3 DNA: TGTGCCAGCAGCGTAGGGGGGAACAATGAGCAGTTCTTC. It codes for CASSVGGNNEQFF.

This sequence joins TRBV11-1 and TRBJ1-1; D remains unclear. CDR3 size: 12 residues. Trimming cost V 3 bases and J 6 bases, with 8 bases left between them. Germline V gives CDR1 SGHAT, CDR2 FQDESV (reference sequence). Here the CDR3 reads CASSFGRAEAFF. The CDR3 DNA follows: TGTGCCAGCAGCTTCGGACGCGCTGAAGCTTTCTTT.

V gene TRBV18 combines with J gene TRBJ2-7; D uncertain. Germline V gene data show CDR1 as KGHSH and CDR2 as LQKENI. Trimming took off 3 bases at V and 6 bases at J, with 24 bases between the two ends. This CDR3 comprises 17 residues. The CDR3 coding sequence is TGTGCCAGCTCACCCCAGCCCCCTAGACATTCGGGCCCCGAGCAGTACTTC. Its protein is CASSPQPPRHSGPEQYF.

CDR3 loop: CASSGQGAGSDTQYF. CDR3 bases: TGTGCCAGCAGTGGACAGGGGGCAGGGTCAGATACGCAGTATTTT. The chain is built from TRBV2 and TRBJ2-3; 10 nucleotides align to TRBD1. This CDR3 spans 15 amino acids. Trimming at V came to 4 bases and at J to 4 bases, leaving 5 bases not matched to a gene. Germline CDR1 is SNHLY and CDR2 is FYNNEI.

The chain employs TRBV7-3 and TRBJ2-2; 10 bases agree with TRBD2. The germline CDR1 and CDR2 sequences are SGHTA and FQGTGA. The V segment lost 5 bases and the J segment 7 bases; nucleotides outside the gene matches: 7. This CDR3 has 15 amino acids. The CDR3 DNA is TGTGCCAGCAGCGCTCTAGCGGGAGTGGTCGGGGAGCTGTTTTTT. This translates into CASSALAGVVGELFF.

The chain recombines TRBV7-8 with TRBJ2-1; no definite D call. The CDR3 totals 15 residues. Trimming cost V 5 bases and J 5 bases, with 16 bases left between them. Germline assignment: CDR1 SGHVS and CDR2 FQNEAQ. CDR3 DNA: TGTGCCAGCAGCCCAAGCCCGCAAAACCACAATGAGCAGTTCTTC. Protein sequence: CASSPSPQNHNEQFF. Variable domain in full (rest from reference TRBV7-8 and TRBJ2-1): GAGVSQSPRYKVAKRGQDVALRCDPISGHVSLFWYQQALGQGPEFLTYFQNEAQLDKSGLPSDRFFAERPEGSVSTLKIQRTQQEDSAVYLCASSPSPQNHNEQFFGPGTRLTVL.

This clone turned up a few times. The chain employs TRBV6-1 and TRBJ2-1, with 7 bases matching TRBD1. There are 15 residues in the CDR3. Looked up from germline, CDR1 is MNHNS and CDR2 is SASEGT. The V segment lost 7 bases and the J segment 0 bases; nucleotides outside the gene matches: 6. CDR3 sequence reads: CASNLGQSSYNEQFF. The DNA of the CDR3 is TGTGCCAGCAACTTGGGACAGAGCTCCTACAATGAGCAGTTCTTC.

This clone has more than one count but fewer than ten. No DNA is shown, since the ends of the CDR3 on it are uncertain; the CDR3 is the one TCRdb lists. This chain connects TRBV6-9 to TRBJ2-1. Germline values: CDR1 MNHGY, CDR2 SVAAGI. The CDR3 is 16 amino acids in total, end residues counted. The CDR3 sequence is CASSSSAHIEWDEQFF.

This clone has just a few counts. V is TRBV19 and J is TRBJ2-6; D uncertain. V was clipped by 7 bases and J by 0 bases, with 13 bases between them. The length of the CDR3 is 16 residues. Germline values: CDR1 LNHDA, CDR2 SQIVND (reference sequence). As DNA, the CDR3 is TGTGCCAGTATGCAGCAACTCAGCTCTGGGGCCAACGTCCTGACTTTC. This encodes CASMQQLSSGANVLTF.

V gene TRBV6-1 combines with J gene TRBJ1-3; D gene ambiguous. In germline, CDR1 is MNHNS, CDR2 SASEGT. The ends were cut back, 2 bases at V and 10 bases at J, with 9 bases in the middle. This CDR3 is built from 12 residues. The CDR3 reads CASSERGGTIYF. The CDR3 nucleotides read TGTGCCAGCAGTGAACGTGGTGGGACCATATATTTT.

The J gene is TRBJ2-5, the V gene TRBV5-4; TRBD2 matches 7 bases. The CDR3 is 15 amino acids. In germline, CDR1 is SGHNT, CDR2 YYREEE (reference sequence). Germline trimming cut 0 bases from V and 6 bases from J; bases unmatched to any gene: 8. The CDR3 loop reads CASSLVVGRRKTQYF. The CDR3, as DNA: TGTGCCAGCAGCTTGGTGGTCGGGAGGAGGAAGACCCAGTACTTC. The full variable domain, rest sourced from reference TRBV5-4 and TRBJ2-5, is ETGVTQSPTHLIKTRGQQVTLRCSSQSGHNTVSWYQQALGQGPQFIFQYYREEENGRGNFPPRFSGLQFPNYSSELNVNALELDDSALYLCASSLVVGRRKTQYFGPGTRLLVL.

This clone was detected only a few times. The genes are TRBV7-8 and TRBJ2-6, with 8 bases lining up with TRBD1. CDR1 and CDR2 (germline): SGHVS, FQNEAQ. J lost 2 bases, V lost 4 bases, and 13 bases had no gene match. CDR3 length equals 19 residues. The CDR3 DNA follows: TGTGCCAGCAGCTCATTCAGGGGGCTCGGCGCTACTGGGGCCAACGTCCTGACTTTC. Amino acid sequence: CASSSFRGLGATGANVLTF.

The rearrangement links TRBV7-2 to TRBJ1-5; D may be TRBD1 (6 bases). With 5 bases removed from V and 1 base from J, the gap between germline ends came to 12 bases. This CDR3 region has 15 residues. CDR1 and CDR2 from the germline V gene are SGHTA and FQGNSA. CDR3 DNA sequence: TGTGCCAGCAGCCGAACAGGGACCAGCAATCAGCCCCAGCATTTT. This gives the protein CASSRTGTSNQPQHF.

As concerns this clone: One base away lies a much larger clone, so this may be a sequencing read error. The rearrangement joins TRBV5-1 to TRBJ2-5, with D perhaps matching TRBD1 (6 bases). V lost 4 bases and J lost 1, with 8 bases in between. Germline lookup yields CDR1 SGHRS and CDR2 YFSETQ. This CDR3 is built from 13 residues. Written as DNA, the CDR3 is TGCGCCAGCAGCCAGGACAGCCAAGAGACCCAGTACTTC. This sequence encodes CASSQDSQETQYF.

As DNA, the CDR3 is TGTGCCAGCAGCTTCAGGACTAGCTCCTACAATGAGCAGTTCTTC. Translated, it gives CASSFRTSSYNEQFF. The J gene is TRBJ2-1, the V gene TRBV7-8; 7 bases are a match to TRBD2. The CDR3 length is 15 residues. The V and J ends lost 3 bases and 0 bases, in that order; junction bases with no gene match: 2. In germline, CDR1 is SGHVS, CDR2 FQNEAQ.

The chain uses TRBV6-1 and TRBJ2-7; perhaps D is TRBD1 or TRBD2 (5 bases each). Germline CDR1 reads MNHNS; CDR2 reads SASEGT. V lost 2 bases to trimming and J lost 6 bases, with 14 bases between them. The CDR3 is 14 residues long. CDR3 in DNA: TGTGCCAGCAGTGAATTGGGGGTTCCCAGCGAGCAGTACTTC. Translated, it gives CASSELGVPSEQYF.